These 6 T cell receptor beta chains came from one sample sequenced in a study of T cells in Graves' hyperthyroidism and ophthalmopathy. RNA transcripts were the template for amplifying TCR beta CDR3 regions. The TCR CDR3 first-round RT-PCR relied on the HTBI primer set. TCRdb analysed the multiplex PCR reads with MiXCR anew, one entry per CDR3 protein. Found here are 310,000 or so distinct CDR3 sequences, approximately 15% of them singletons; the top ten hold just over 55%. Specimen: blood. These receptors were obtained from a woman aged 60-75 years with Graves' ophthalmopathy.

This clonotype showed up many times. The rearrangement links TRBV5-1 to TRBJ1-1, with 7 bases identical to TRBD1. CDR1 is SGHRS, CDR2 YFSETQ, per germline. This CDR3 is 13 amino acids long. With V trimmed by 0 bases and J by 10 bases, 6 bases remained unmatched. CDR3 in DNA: TGCGCCAGCAGCTTGGCCGGACAGGCAGGAGCTTTCTTT. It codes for CASSLAGQAGAFF.

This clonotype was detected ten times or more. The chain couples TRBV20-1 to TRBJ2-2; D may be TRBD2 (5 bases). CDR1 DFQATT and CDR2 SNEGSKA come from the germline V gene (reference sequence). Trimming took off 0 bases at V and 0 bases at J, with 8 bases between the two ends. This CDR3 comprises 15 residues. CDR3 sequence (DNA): TGCAGTGCTAGAGATTCGCGGGCGAACACCGGGGAGCTGTTTTTT. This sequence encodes CSARDSRANTGELFF.

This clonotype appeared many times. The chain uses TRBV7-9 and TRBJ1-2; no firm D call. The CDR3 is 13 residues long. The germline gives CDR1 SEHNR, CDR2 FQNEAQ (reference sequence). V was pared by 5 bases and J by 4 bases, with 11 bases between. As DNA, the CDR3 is TGTGCCAGCAGCCGGACTCCGGCCTATGGCTACACCTTC. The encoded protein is CASSRTPAYGYTF. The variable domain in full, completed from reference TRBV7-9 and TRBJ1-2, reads DTGVSQNPRHKITKRGQNVTFRCDPISEHNRLYWYRQTLGQGPEFLTYFQNEAQLEKSRLLSDRFSAERPKGSFSTLEIQRTEQGDSAMYLCASSRTPAYGYTFGSGTRLTVV.

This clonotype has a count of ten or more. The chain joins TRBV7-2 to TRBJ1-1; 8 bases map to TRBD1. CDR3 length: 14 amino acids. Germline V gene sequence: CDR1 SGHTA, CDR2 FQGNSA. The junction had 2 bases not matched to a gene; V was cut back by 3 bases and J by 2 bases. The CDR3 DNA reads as TGTGCCAGCAGCTTCGACAGGGGTAACACTGAAGCTTTCTTT. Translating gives CASSFDRGNTEAFF. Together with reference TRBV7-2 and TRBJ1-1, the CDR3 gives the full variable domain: GAGVSQSPSNKVTEKGKDVELRCDPISGHTALYWYRQSLGQGLEFLIYFQGNSAPDKSGLPSDRFSAERTGGSVSTLTIQRTQQEDSAVYLCASSFDRGNTEAFFGQGTRLTVV.

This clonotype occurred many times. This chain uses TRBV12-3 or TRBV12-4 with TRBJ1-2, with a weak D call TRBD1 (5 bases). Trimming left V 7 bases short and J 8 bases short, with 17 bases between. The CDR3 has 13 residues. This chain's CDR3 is CASTWGGIGGYTF. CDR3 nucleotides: TGTGCCAGCACCTGGGGGGGGATTGGCGGCTACACCTTC.

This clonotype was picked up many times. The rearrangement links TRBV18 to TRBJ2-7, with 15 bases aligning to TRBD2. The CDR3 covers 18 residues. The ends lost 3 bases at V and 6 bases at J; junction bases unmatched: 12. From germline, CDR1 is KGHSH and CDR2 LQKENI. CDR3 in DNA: TGTGCCAGCTCACCCATCGGGACTAGCGGGAGGAATCTGGGCGAGCAGTACTTC. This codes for CASSPIGTSGRNLGEQYF.